This T cell receptor beta chain comes out of a study of T cell responses to AZD1222 COVID-19 vaccine. The study, taken as a whole, reports: Donors in the cohort were predominantly white British and more often female, and clonal diversity was possibly underestimated.

TCRdb's table, derived via immunoSEQ multiplex PCR, lists solely in-frame clones and lacks some. The sample has about 150,000 clones; 80% to 90% are singletons. As for this clone: Its matching antigen is unknown.

The length of the CDR3 is 14 residues. CDR1 and CDR2 (germline): SNHLY, FYNNEI. Trimming cost V 7 bases and J 0 bases, with 11 bases left between them. This specimen consisted of peripheral blood, obtained 28 days after the second AZD1222 dose. The chain couples TRBV2 to TRBJ2-3; D possibly corresponds to TRBD1 (6 bases). This receptor was identified in an adult who received the AZD1222 COVID-19 vaccine. The CDR3 sequence: CASTGQTSTDTQYF. The CDR3 nucleotides are TGTGCCAGCACAGGACAGACTAGCACAGATACGCAGTATTTT.